The 29 T cell receptor beta chains below all came from one sample that was sequenced in a study of memory CD4+ T cells and cytomegalovirus serostatus. The protocol was immunoSEQ multiplex PCR, while the TCRdb copy is restricted to in-frame clones and leaves out a portion. This repertoire shows approximately 61,000 clones, around 82% found once; its top ten account for approximately 0.54%. Single viable CD3+CD4+CD8-CD45RO+ cells were sorted as the memory CD4+ T cells. Sequencing was carried out using memory CD4+ T cells from blood. The receptors originated from an adult in good health and CMV-seronegative. Some clones in this sample may be carry-over from other donors' samples.

CDR3 sequence (DNA): TGTGCCAGTACCATGGACAGGGGGCTGTATCAGCCCCAGCATTTT. It translates to CASTMDRGLYQPQHF. The chain has TRBV19 and TRBJ1-5; TRBD1 matches 11 bases. There are 15 residues in the CDR3. CDR1 and CDR2 (germline): LNHDA, SQIVND (reference sequence). J lost 5 bases, V lost 7 bases, and 7 bases had no gene match.

CDR3 sequence: CSVAFLDSRSYNEQFF. CDR3 nucleotides: TGCAGCGTTGCATTTTTGGATTCCAGGTCCTACAATGAGCAGTTCTTC. This chain joins TRBV29-1 and TRBJ2-1; D uncertain. The CDR3 has 16 amino acids. V was trimmed by 4 bases and J by 1 base, leaving 17 bases between them. Germline V gene sequence: CDR1 SQVTM, CDR2 ANQGSEA.

The chain combines TRBV4-3 with TRBJ2-7; 9 nucleotides agree with TRBD2. Germline lookup yields CDR1 LGHNA and CDR2 YSLEER. The ends lost 1 base at V and 2 bases at J; junction bases unmatched: 9. CDR3 size: 17 residues. The CDR3 sequence is CASSQGFGVAGAYEQYF. CDR3 nucleotide sequence: TGCGCCAGCAGCCAAGGGTTCGGAGTAGCGGGGGCCTACGAGCAGTACTTC.

V usage is TRBV10-1 and J usage is TRBJ1-1, with D hard to call. Germline V gene lookup returns CDR1 WNHNN and CDR2 SYGVQD (reference sequence). This CDR3 has 13 amino acids. With 2 bases removed from V and 3 bases from J, the gap between germline ends came to 7 bases. CDR3 coding DNA: TGCGCCAGCAGTGAGACAGTTCACACTGAAGCTTTCTTT. Translated, it gives CASSETVHTEAFF.

The J gene is TRBJ2-3, the V gene TRBV29-1; D may correspond to TRBD1 or TRBD2 (5 bases each). The CDR3 extends over 15 amino acids. Looked up from germline, CDR1 is SQVTM and CDR2 is ANQGSEA. Trimming removed 4 bases at V and 2 bases at J, with 16 bases between. CDR3 DNA: TGCAGCGTTGTCGGGTCTGAGGGGCCCACAGATACGCAGTATTTT. It codes for CSVVGSEGPTDTQYF.

Worth noting for this clone: The junction differs from germline at one of its ends, possibly a read error. V usage is TRBV7-3 and J usage is TRBJ1-1; D might be TRBD1 (5 bases). Germline V gene data show CDR1 as SGHTA and CDR2 as FQGTGA. This CDR3 spans 16 amino acids. The CDR3 spells CASSQVDTILNTEAFF. The CDR3 DNA reads as TGCGCCAGCAGCCAAGTGGACACTATATTGAACACTGAAGCTTTCTTT. Complete variable domain (other parts from reference TRBV7-3 and TRBJ1-1): GAGVSQTPSNKVTEKGKYVELRCDPISGHTALYWYRQSLGQGPEFLIYFQGTGAADDSGLPNDRFFAVRPEGSVSTLKIQRTERGDSAVYLCASSQVDTILNTEAFFGQGTRLTVV.

J is TRBJ2-1 and V is TRBV11-2; tentative D call: TRBD2 (5 bases). With 5 bases removed from V and 6 bases from J, the gap between germline ends came to 17 bases. The CDR3 has 15 residues. Germline loops: CDR1 SGHAT, CDR2 FQNNGV. The CDR3 loop reads CASSPMIRGSNEQFF. In DNA form, the CDR3 reads TGTGCCAGCAGCCCCATGATCCGGGGTAGCAATGAGCAGTTCTTC.

This chain links TRBV19 with TRBJ1-2; D call uncertain. V was pared by 3 bases and J by 10 bases, with 24 bases between. This CDR3 spans 16 amino acids. Germline V gene sequence: CDR1 LNHDA, CDR2 SQIVND (reference sequence). DNA for the CDR3: TGTGCCAGTAGTATCGGACGCTTATCCTCGTTTAGGATCTACACCTTC. Protein sequence: CASSIGRLSSFRIYTF.

The chain recombines TRBV6-1 with TRBJ2-7, with D possibly TRBD1 on 6 matching bases. Deletions cut 6 bases from V and 2 bases from J, with 11 bases between. CDR3 length equals 13 residues. Germline-derived CDR1 and CDR2 are MNHNS and SASEGT. Here the CDR3 DNA reads TGTGCCAGCAGCCCGACAGGTACCTACGAGCAGTACTTC. Its protein is CASSPTGTYEQYF.

The chain couples TRBV19 to TRBJ2-3; TRBD2 agrees at 7 bases. V was pared by 8 bases and J by 5 bases, with 13 bases of the junction left unmatched. The CDR3 loop spans 15 amino acids. Germline V gene data show CDR1 as LNHDA and CDR2 as SQIVND (reference sequence). The CDR3 sequence: CASRPGGSGEDTQYF. The CDR3 region has the DNA TGTGCCAGTCGACCGGGCGGGAGCGGGGAAGATACGCAGTATTTT.

The chain has TRBV5-1 and TRBJ2-5; tentative D call: TRBD1 (6 bases). Trimming took off 4 bases at V and 1 base at J, with 11 bases between the two ends. This CDR3 comprises 14 residues. Germline V gene data show CDR1 as SGHRS and CDR2 as YFSETQ. Written as DNA, the CDR3 is TGCGCCAGCAGCGTAGGACAGATCCAAGAGACCCAGTACTTC. It translates to CASSVGQIQETQYF.

The V and J genes are TRBV30 and TRBJ1-2; TRBD1 agrees at 7 bases. Per the germline V gene, CDR1 is GTSNPN and CDR2 is SVGIG (reference sequence). The CDR3 is 15 residues long. The V gene end was trimmed by 4 bases and the J gene end by 7 bases; junction bases not matched to a gene: 15. The CDR3 DNA sequence: TGTGCCTGGAACCCCGGGGGAGGGGGCCTGGGTGGCTACACCTTC. The encoded protein is CAWNPGGGGLGGYTF.

The chain couples TRBV25-1 to TRBJ1-1; D is ambiguous. Trimming stripped 6 bases from V and 3 bases from J, with 26 bases between. The CDR3 has 18 residues. Per the germline V gene, CDR1 is MGHDK and CDR2 is SYGVNS. The CDR3 coding sequence is TGTGCCAGCAGAGGAATAAGGGAAAGGGTTGGTGTGGACACTGAAGCTTTCTTT. Encoded protein: CASRGIRERVGVDTEAFF.

The chain links TRBV5-4 to TRBJ2-1; maybe TRBD1 (6 bases). The CDR3 runs 14 residues. Deletions cut 0 bases from V and 8 bases from J, with 12 bases between. Germline values: CDR1 SGHNT, CDR2 YYREEE (reference sequence). CDR3 sequence: CASSLEVAGDEQFF. The CDR3 DNA follows: TGTGCCAGCAGCTTGGAAGTCGCAGGGGATGAGCAGTTCTTC.

With regard to this clone: One junction end disagrees with the germline gene, perhaps due to a read error. The chain recombines TRBV7-7 with TRBJ2-7; possible D gene TRBD2, 5 bases. Germline CDR1 reads SSHAT; CDR2 reads FNYEAQ (reference sequence). This CDR3 has 13 residues. CDR3 amino acids: CASSRLRTEEQYF. The CDR3 DNA sequence: TGTGCTAGCAGCCGACTAAGGACTGAGGAGCAGTACTTC.

The rearrangement uses TRBV18 and TRBJ2-1; 8 bases fit TRBD1. V lost 1 base to trimming and J lost 6 bases; unmatched junction nucleotides: 5. This CDR3 is 15 amino acids long. Germline CDR1 KGHSH, CDR2 LQKENI. Written as DNA, the CDR3 is TGTGCCAGCTCACCACTATGGACAGGGCGCAATGAGCAGTTCTTC. This sequence encodes CASSPLWTGRNEQFF. Using reference TRBV18 and TRBJ2-1 for the parts outside the CDR3, the full variable domain is NAGVMQNPRHLVRRRGQEARLRCSPMKGHSHVYWYRQLPEEGLKFMVYLQKENIIDESGMPKERFSAEFPKEGPSILRIQQVVRGDSAAYFCASSPLWTGRNEQFFGPGTRLTVL.

This clone was picked up a small number of times. The rearrangement links TRBV30 to TRBJ1-1, with D perhaps matching TRBD1 (5 bases). The V gene's germline CDR1 is GTSNPN and CDR2 SVGIG (reference sequence). This CDR3 contains 13 residues. The ends were cut back, 3 bases at V and 10 bases at J, with 18 bases in the middle. The CDR3 DNA follows: TGTGCCTGGAGCGGAGACAGAAGGTTGGTAGCTTTCTTT. Amino acids: CAWSGDRRLVAFF.

The V and J genes are TRBV7-2 and TRBJ2-3; no definite D call. Germline V gives CDR1 SGHTA, CDR2 FQGNSA. The CDR3 length is 16 residues. V was clipped by 2 bases and J by 2 bases, with 14 bases between them. The CDR3 protein is CASSLYQIALTDTQYF. In DNA, the CDR3 is TGTGCCAGCAGCTTATATCAAATAGCCCTCACAGATACGCAGTATTTT.

The V and J genes are TRBV5-1 and TRBJ1-4; D not resolved. Germline CDR1 SGHRS, CDR2 YFSETQ. V was pared by 4 bases and J by 0 bases, with 13 bases between. There are 16 residues in the CDR3. This CDR3 is CASSDPWRATNEKLFF. The CDR3 DNA reads TGCGCCAGCAGCGACCCCTGGAGGGCAACTAATGAAAAACTGTTTTTT.

The V gene is TRBV5-4, the J gene TRBJ2-5; a possible D gene is TRBD2 (7 bases). This CDR3 is 15 amino acids long. Germline-derived CDR1 and CDR2 are SGHNT and YYREEE (reference sequence). V was trimmed by 4 bases and J by 5 bases, leaving 18 bases between them. The CDR3 region has the DNA TGTGCCAGCAGCCCGTACCGGGGGGCAGGGGAGACCCAGTACTTC. It is translated as CASSPYRGAGETQYF.

The chain has TRBV5-4 and TRBJ1-3; D uncertain. Per germline, CDR1 SGHNT and CDR2 YYREEE (reference sequence). The CDR3 loop spans 15 amino acids. V lost 0 bases and J 5 bases, leaving 12 bases between the germline ends. Here the CDR3 reads CASSLGGARRNTIYF. CDR3 in DNA: TGTGCCAGCAGCTTGGGAGGAGCACGTCGAAACACCATATATTTT.

The CDR3 sequence is CASSPRGTGANEKLFF. The CDR3 region has the DNA TGTGCCAGCAGCCCGAGAGGGACGGGCGCTAATGAAAAACTGTTTTTT. This rearrangement joins TRBV7-9 to TRBJ1-4; possible D gene TRBD1, 5 bases. Per germline, CDR1 SEHNR and CDR2 FQNEAQ (reference sequence). CDR3 length: 16 residues. V was shortened by 5 bases and J by 3 bases, with 16 bases between the two germline ends.

The genes are TRBV5-4 and TRBJ2-1; 11 bases align to TRBD2. The V segment lost 1 base and the J segment 2 bases; nucleotides outside the gene matches: 8. This CDR3 has 18 residues. Looked up from germline, CDR1 is SGHNT and CDR2 is YYREEE (reference sequence). CDR3 sequence: CASSLNRATSGTYNEQFF. The CDR3 DNA follows: TGTGCCAGCAGCTTGAATCGGGCGACTAGCGGGACCTACAATGAGCAGTTCTTC. The full variable domain, in which reference TRBV5-4 and TRBJ2-1 provide the parts outside the CDR3, is ETGVTQSPTHLIKTRGQQVTLRCSSQSGHNTVSWYQQALGQGPQFIFQYYREEENGRGNFPPRFSGLQFPNYSSELNVNALELDDSALYLCASSLNRATSGTYNEQFFGPGTRLTVL.

The chain carries TRBV7-2 and TRBJ2-2; the D gene is possibly TRBD1 (8 bases). The CDR3 extends over 14 amino acids. V shed 5 bases and J shed 6 bases, with 13 bases lying between them. The germline V gene encodes CDR1 SGHTA and CDR2 FQGNSA. CDR3 coding DNA: TGTGCCAGCAGCAACACAGGGGGGGCCGGGGAGCTGTTTTTT. The encoded protein is CASSNTGGAGELFF.

This chain uses TRBV6-6 with TRBJ2-3, with 12 bases fitting TRBD2. Germline-derived CDR1 and CDR2 are MNHNY and SVGAGI (reference sequence). The CDR3 consists of 16 residues. The V segment lost 4 bases and the J segment 2 bases; nucleotides outside the gene matches: 4. The CDR3 loop reads CASSLLAGGVTDTQYF. The CDR3 region has the DNA TGTGCCAGCAGTTTACTAGCGGGGGGCGTCACAGATACGCAGTATTTT.

This clone was counted between two and nine times. This chain uses TRBV4-2 with TRBJ2-5, with TRBD2 matching 8 bases. The J segment lost 0 bases and the V segment lost 0 bases, leaving 3 bases of the junction unmatched. The germline CDR1 and CDR2 sequences are LGHNA and YNFKEQ. This CDR3 has 16 amino acids. The CDR3 nucleotides read TGTGCCAGCAGCCAAGAGGCTAGCGGGTACCAAGAGACCCAGTACTTC. As protein: CASSQEASGYQETQYF.

The rearrangement links TRBV4-3 to TRBJ1-2; 10 positions match TRBD1. This CDR3 contains 15 residues. J lost 6 bases, V lost 4 bases, and 8 bases had no gene match. Germline V CDR1 and CDR2: LGHNA, YSLEER. The CDR3: CASSRRRDRGNGYTF. In DNA, the CDR3 is TGCGCCAGCAGCCGGCGCCGGGACAGGGGAAATGGCTACACCTTC.

V is TRBV2 and J is TRBJ2-1; D is ambiguous. CDR3 length: 10 amino acids. Trimming removed 6 bases from V and 4 bases from J, with 1 base in between. The germline gives CDR1 SNHLY, CDR2 FYNNEI. The CDR3 sequence is CASRYNEQFF. As DNA, the CDR3 is TGTGCCAGCAGGTACAATGAGCAGTTCTTC. The full variable domain, in which reference TRBV2 and TRBJ2-1 provide the parts outside the CDR3, is EPEVTQTPSHQVTQMGQEVILRCVPISNHLYFYWYRQILGQKVEFLVSFYNNEISEKSEIFDDQFSVERPDGSNFTLKIRSTKLEDSAMYFCASRYNEQFFGPGTRLTVL.

The chain employs TRBV6-5 and TRBJ2-7; D remains unclear. The CDR3 contains 15 residues. Germline assignment: CDR1 MNHEY and CDR2 SVGAGI. V was cut by 0 bases and J by 5 bases, with 14 bases left in between. The CDR3 loop is CASSYSPGYLNEQYF. CDR3 coding DNA: TGTGCCAGCAGTTACTCCCCCGGGTATTTGAACGAGCAGTACTTC.